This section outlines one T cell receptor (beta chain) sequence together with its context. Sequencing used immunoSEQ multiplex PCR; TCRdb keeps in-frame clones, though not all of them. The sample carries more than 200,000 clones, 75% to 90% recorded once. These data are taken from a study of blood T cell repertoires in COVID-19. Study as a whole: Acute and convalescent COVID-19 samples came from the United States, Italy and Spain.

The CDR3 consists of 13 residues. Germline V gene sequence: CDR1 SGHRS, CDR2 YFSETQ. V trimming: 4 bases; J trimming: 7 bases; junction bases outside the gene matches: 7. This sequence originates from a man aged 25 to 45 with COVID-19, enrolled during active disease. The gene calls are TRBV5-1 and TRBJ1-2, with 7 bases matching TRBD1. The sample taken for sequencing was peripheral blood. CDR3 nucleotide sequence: TGCGCCAGCAGCGAGACAGGGATGGTTGGCTACACCTTC. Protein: CASSETGMVGYTF.